These 31 T cell receptor beta chains share one sample of origin, sequenced in a study of OX40 agonist ivuxolimab in advanced cancers. TCRdb's table, derived via immunoSEQ multiplex PCR, lists solely in-frame clones and lacks some. The repertoire holds 37,000 or so clones, with approximately 90% as singletons. The sample was CD4+ or CD8+ T cells sorted from blood, taken in a trial of the OX40 agonist ivuxolimab. The receptor source for this set is an adult with an advanced solid tumor such as melanoma, head and neck, liver or kidney cancer.

CDR3 region: CASGLGGAQRDYGYTF. For the CDR3, the DNA is TGTGCTAGTGGTTTGGGGGGGGCACAACGTGACTATGGCTACACCTTC. V usage is TRBV12-5 and J usage is TRBJ1-2; D may be TRBD1 (6 bases). CDR3 length: 16 amino acids. Germline V gene sequence: CDR1 LGHNT, CDR2 FRNRAP. Trimming cost V 1 base and J 3 bases, with 15 bases left between them.

The chain joins TRBV7-8 to TRBJ2-6, with D perhaps matching TRBD2 (5 bases). Looked up from germline, CDR1 is SGHVS and CDR2 is FQNEAQ. V shed 5 bases and J shed 5 bases, with 22 bases lying between them. The CDR3 has 18 residues. The CDR3 coding sequence is TGTGCCAGCAGCGGACTGAAGTTCCCACAAAGTCGGGCCAACGTCCTGACTTTC. Its protein is CASSGLKFPQSRANVLTF.

This clone appeared once. The V gene is TRBV2, the J gene TRBJ1-2; possibly TRBD1 for D (6 bases). Per the germline V gene, CDR1 is SNHLY and CDR2 is FYNNEI. The V end was cut by 4 bases, the J end by 4 bases, with 7 bases between. This CDR3 is built from 12 residues. CDR3 region: CASSGQVYGYTF. CDR3 DNA sequence: TGTGCCAGCAGTGGACAGGTCTATGGCTACACCTTC.

CDR3 sequence (DNA): TGTGCCAGCAGCGTAATGAGTTTAACCGGGGAGCTGTTTTTT. Translation gives CASSVMSLTGELFF. This chain links TRBV9 with TRBJ2-2; D is unresolved. Germline-derived CDR1 and CDR2 are SGDLS and YYNGEE. Trimming left V 1 base short and J 5 bases short, with 9 bases between. The CDR3 runs to 14 residues.

The chain recombines TRBV7-2 with TRBJ2-7, with D unresolved. The germline V and J ends were trimmed by 0 bases and 2 bases, with 11 bases remaining between them. Per germline, CDR1 SGHTA and CDR2 FQGNSA. The length of the CDR3 is 15 residues. CDR3 sequence (DNA): TGTGCCAGCAGCTTAGCGTCAGGAATCACCTACGAGCAGTACTTC. Its translation is CASSLASGITYEQYF.

The V and J genes are TRBV7-9 and TRBJ2-3; TRBD2 is a possible D gene (6 bases). From germline, CDR1 is SEHNR and CDR2 FQNEAQ (reference sequence). This CDR3 comprises 18 residues. Trimming took 1 base from V and 0 from J, leaving 17 bases between them. For the CDR3, the DNA is TGTGCCAGCAGCTTAGGCCTCACGCGGGGTCCAAGCACAGATACGCAGTATTTT. Translation: CASSLGLTRGPSTDTQYF.

This clone is deemed medium-sized. V usage is TRBV7-2 and J usage is TRBJ2-4; possible D gene TRBD2, 6 bases. This CDR3 has 13 residues. The V end lost 4 bases, the J end lost 6 bases, and 10 bases lay between the germline ends. The V gene's germline CDR1 is SGHTA and CDR2 FQGNSA. The CDR3 loop is CASSSGLRNIQYF. CDR3 DNA: TGTGCCAGCAGCTCGGGACTTAGAAACATTCAGTACTTC.

V is TRBV9 and J is TRBJ2-7; D gene ambiguous. V was clipped by 0 bases and J by 5 bases, with 12 bases between them. The CDR3 loop spans 14 amino acids. Germline V lookup: CDR1 SGDLS, CDR2 YYNGEE. The CDR3 reads CASSVGDPRDEQYF. CDR3 nucleotides: TGTGCCAGCAGCGTAGGAGATCCTCGCGACGAGCAGTACTTC.

V and J are TRBV5-6 and TRBJ2-2; 9 nucleotides match TRBD1. The germline CDR1 and CDR2 sequences are SGHDT and YYEEEE. The CDR3 length is 13 residues. The CDR3 reads CGTGQGETGELFF. In DNA form, the CDR3 reads TGTGGGACGGGACAGGGAGAGACCGGGGAGCTGTTTTTT.

The gene calls are TRBV6-5 and TRBJ2-5; TRBD1 or TRBD2 may be the D gene (5 bases each). Matching the DNA end better, TRBJ2-7 makes the J call doubtful. The germline CDR1 and CDR2 sequences are MNHEY and SVGAGI. This CDR3 is 14 amino acids long. The CDR3 region is CASSYSRGPYEQYF. The CDR3 nucleotides read TGTGCCAGCAGTTACTCGAGGGGCCCCTACGAGCAGTACTTC.

The chain uses TRBV9 and TRBJ1-4; 9 bases line up with TRBD1. Germline CDR1 reads SGDLS; CDR2 reads YYNGEE. The CDR3 extends over 16 amino acids. V lost 4 bases and J lost 5; bases outside the gene matches: 9. DNA for the CDR3: TGTGCCAGCAGCACGGGACAGGGACCCCGAAATGAAAAACTGTTTTTT. The encoded protein is CASSTGQGPRNEKLFF.

The chain has TRBV6-6 and TRBJ1-2, with no clear D. The CDR3 totals 13 residues. V dropped 2 bases and J dropped 4 bases, with 8 bases sitting between them. Germline CDR1 MNHNY, CDR2 SVGAGI (reference sequence). The CDR3 DNA reads TGTGCCAGCAGTTACCGTTACAGCTATGGCTACACCTTC. Amino acids: CASSYRYSYGYTF.

The chain links TRBV9 to TRBJ2-5; 8 nucleotides align to TRBD1. The DNA end is a closer match to TRBJ2-7, so the J assignment may be wrong. The germline gives CDR1 SGDLS, CDR2 YYNGEE. CDR3 length: 15 amino acids. The CDR3 DNA follows: TGTGCCAGCAGTCGAGGGGACAGGCATCCCTACGAGCAGTACTTC. This encodes CASSRGDRHPYEQYF.

The J gene is TRBJ2-7, the V gene TRBV10-3; D perhaps matches TRBD1 (6 bases). Trimming removed 10 bases at V and 3 bases at J, with 22 bases between. There are 15 residues in the CDR3. CDR1 is ENHRY and CDR2 is SYGVKD in the germline V gene. The CDR3 spells CATWNPQGRNYEQYF. CDR3 DNA sequence: TGTGCCACCTGGAACCCACAGGGACGGAACTACGAGCAGTACTTC.

The rearrangement joins TRBV19 to TRBJ2-5, with 8 bases aligning to TRBD2. Unmatched junction bases numbered 4, after V lost 5 bases and J lost 5 bases. Germline V CDR1 and CDR2: LNHDA, SQIVND (reference sequence). The CDR3 loop spans 13 amino acids. For the CDR3, the DNA is TGTGCCAGTAGTGGCGGGGGGCGGGAGACCCAGTACTTC. Translation: CASSGGGRETQYF.

This clone was detected a few times. V and J are TRBV7-3 and TRBJ1-1; D uncertain. This CDR3 is 13 amino acids long. Germline V gene lookup returns CDR1 SGHTA and CDR2 FQGTGA. The V end lost 5 bases, the J end lost 2 bases, and 9 bases lay between the germline ends. The CDR3 bases are TGTGCCAGCAGCCCGGTCCCAAACACTGAAGCTTTCTTT. Translation: CASSPVPNTEAFF.

The chain carries TRBV6-1 and TRBJ1-2; tentatively, D is TRBD1 (6 bases). V lost 3 bases and J 4 bases, leaving 9 bases between the germline ends. This CDR3 has 13 residues. Germline CDR1 MNHNS, CDR2 SASEGT. CDR3 DNA: TGTGCCAGCAGTGAGCAGGGGCCCTATGGCTACACCTTC. This sequence encodes CASSEQGPYGYTF.

The chain carries TRBV6-5 and TRBJ1-2, with 7 bases fitting TRBD1. The CDR3 runs 15 residues. The V segment lost 2 bases and the J segment 3 bases; nucleotides outside the gene matches: 6. Germline V lookup: CDR1 MNHEY, CDR2 SVGAGI. CDR3 in DNA: TGTGCCAGCAGTTACGTCAGGGGGGGTGACTATGGCTACACCTTC. It specifies CASSYVRGGDYGYTF.

CDR3 in amino acids: CASSLLRDRGRIGEKLFF. CDR3 DNA sequence: TGTGCCAGCAGCCTCCTCCGGGACAGGGGGCGAATCGGTGAAAAACTGTTTTTT. V gene TRBV5-8 combines with J gene TRBJ1-4; 12 bases match TRBD1. This CDR3 has 18 amino acids. Per the germline V gene, CDR1 is SGHTS and CDR2 is YDEGEE. The V segment lost 4 bases and the J segment 7 bases; nucleotides outside the gene matches: 14.

The V call is TRBV7-2, the J call TRBJ2-5; 12 nucleotides line up with TRBD2. V lost 4 bases, J lost 0 bases, and 9 bases stayed unmatched. CDR1 and CDR2 (germline): SGHTA, FQGNSA. This CDR3 has 18 amino acids. CDR3 nucleotides: TGTGCCAGCAGCTCCCCCCGTGGACTAGCGGGAAACCAAGAGACCCAGTACTTC. It specifies CASSSPRGLAGNQETQYF.

The rearrangement links TRBV7-9 to TRBJ2-1; possible D gene TRBD2, 7 bases. Germline V gene lookup returns CDR1 SEHNR and CDR2 FQNEAQ (reference sequence). Trimming shortened V by 4 bases and J by 7 bases, and 20 bases separated the two germline ends. The CDR3 consists of 16 residues. The CDR3 region has the DNA TGTGCCAGCAGCTCCGAGGGGGGGGCGATCTCGAATGAGCAGTTCTTC. It codes for CASSSEGGAISNEQFF.

The chain links TRBV7-2 to TRBJ2-7; 8 bases line up with TRBD1. CDR3 length equals 13 residues. CDR1 SGHTA and CDR2 FQGNSA come from the germline V gene. The J segment lost 5 bases and the V segment lost 6 bases, leaving 6 bases of the junction unmatched. The CDR3 reads CASRLTGEHEQYF. The CDR3 region has the DNA TGTGCCAGCAGGCTGACAGGGGAGCACGAGCAGTACTTC.

There are a few counts of this clone. This chain links TRBV5-1 with TRBJ1-1; D is unclear. Trimming pared 3 bases from V and 11 bases from J, leaving 14 bases between. This CDR3 is built from 12 residues. Germline-derived CDR1 and CDR2 are SGHRS and YFSETQ. CDR3 nucleotides: TGCGCCAGCAGCTCTCAGACTCGAGAGGCTTTCTTT. Amino acids: CASSSQTREAFF.

This clone was seen a few times. The chain carries TRBV19 and TRBJ1-5; D unclear. Germline CDR1 is LNHDA and CDR2 is SQIVND (reference sequence). V was cut by 3 bases and J by 4 bases, with 7 bases left in between. The CDR3 length is 13 residues. The CDR3: CASSIGWNQPQHF. CDR3 DNA: TGTGCCAGTAGTATCGGATGGAATCAGCCCCAGCATTTT.

CDR3 protein: CASQTGIEAFF. As DNA, the CDR3 is TGTGCCAGCCAAACAGGAATCGAAGCTTTCTTT. The chain joins TRBV7-9 to TRBJ1-1, with a possible D match to TRBD1 (5 bases). Trimming removed 8 bases at V and 8 bases at J, with 12 bases between. Germline V CDR1 and CDR2: SEHNR, FQNEAQ (reference sequence). The CDR3 covers 11 residues.

V is TRBV2 and J is TRBJ2-5, with a possible D match to TRBD2 (6 bases). Trimming removed 6 bases at V and 1 base at J, with 9 bases between. The CDR3 covers 13 residues. CDR1 SNHLY and CDR2 FYNNEI come from the germline V gene. The DNA of the CDR3 is TGTGCCAGCAGACCCGGGGGCCAAGAGACCCAGTACTTC. It translates to CASRPGGQETQYF.

CDR3 loop: CASSVPLNYTF. DNA of the CDR3: TGTGCCAGCAGTGTGCCATTAAACTACACCTTC. This chain connects TRBV6-5 to TRBJ1-2; D not certain. The CDR3 is made up of 11 amino acids. Trimming removed 5 bases at V and 10 bases at J, with 11 bases between. Germline V gene data show CDR1 as MNHEY and CDR2 as SVGAGI.

CDR3 sequence: CASSKLWPSGGLNEQFF. CDR3 nucleotides: TGTGCCAGCAGCAAACTCTGGCCTAGCGGGGGGTTGAATGAGCAGTTCTTC. The genes are TRBV21-1 and TRBJ2-1; the table's D call, TRBD2, was not checked against the DNA. TRBV21-1 is recorded as a pseudogene. The CDR3 is 17 residues long.

CDR3 bases: TGTGCCAGCAGCTTCGGGACTACTTCTGGAAACACCATATATTTT. Translating it yields CASSFGTTSGNTIYF. The J gene is TRBJ1-3, the V gene TRBV7-2; D might be TRBD1 (5 bases). The CDR3 runs to 15 residues. Germline lookup yields CDR1 SGHTA and CDR2 FQGNSA. V was trimmed by 3 bases and J by 1 base, leaving 10 bases between them.

This chain joins TRBV7-9 and TRBJ1-2; D unclear. The CDR3 is made up of 15 amino acids. Germline CDR1 SEHNR, CDR2 FQNEAQ (reference sequence). Trimming left V 2 bases short and J 5 bases short, with 15 bases between. The CDR3 DNA follows: TGTGCCAGCAGCTTACATAGTGGCGCCGAGTATGGCTACACCTTC. Amino acid sequence: CASSLHSGAEYGYTF.

In this sample, this clone turned up a few times. The V call is TRBV30, the J call TRBJ1-1; D is perhaps TRBD1 (5 bases). Between the trimmed V and J ends, which lost 4 bases and 1 base, there was a span of 10 bases. The CDR3 is made up of 13 amino acids. Germline V gene data show CDR1 as GTSNPN and CDR2 as SVGIG (reference sequence). The CDR3 reads CAWTGTANTEAFF. CDR3 sequence (DNA): TGTGCCTGGACCGGGACTGCGAACACTGAAGCTTTCTTT.